This T cell receptor (beta chain) was identified in a study of T-cell reconstitution after alpha-beta-depleted transplantation in children. This clonotype was counted a few times. Preparing the TCRbeta library involved the use of unique molecular identifiers. TCRdb recomputed calls from the PCR reads with MiXCR, one row per CDR3 protein. The sample has hundreds of thousands of distinct CDR3 sequences, approximately 10% seen once; the top ten hold about 6.2%. Trimming took 4 bases from V and 5 from J; bases not matched to a gene: 17. The length of the CDR3 is 18 residues. CDR1 is SGHAT and CDR2 is FQNNGV in the germline V gene.

The genes are TRBV11-2 and TRBJ2-5; 9 nucleotides line up with TRBD1. Sequenced material: PBMCs from the stem cell graft donor, taken from the stem cell graft. This TCR was sampled from a human donor who donated a stem cell graft to a child with acute lymphoblastic leukemia. The DNA of the CDR3 is TGTGCCAGCAGCTCGAGAGGAGCACAGGGGGCGCGAAAGGAGACCCAGTACTTC. Translated: CASSSRGAQGARKETQYF.